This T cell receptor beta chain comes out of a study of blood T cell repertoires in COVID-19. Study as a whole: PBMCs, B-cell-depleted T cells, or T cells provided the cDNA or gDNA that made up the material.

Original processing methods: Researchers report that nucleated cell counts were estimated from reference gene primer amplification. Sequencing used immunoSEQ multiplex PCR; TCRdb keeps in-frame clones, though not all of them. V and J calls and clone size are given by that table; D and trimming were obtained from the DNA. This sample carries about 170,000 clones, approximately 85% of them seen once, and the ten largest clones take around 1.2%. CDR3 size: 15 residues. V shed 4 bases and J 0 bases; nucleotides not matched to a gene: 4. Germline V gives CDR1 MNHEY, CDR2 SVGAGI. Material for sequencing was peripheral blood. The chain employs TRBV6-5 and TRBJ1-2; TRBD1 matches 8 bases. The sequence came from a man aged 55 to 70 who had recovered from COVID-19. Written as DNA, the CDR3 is TGTGCCAGCAGTTCGACAGGGGCGTCTAACTATGGCTACACCTTC. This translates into CASSSTGASNYGYTF.